A selection of T cell receptor beta chains follows, all from one sample in a study of blood T cell repertoires in COVID-19. Clones were read by immunoSEQ multiplex PCR, and TCRdb kept only the in-frame ones, dropping some. In the table there are approximately 190,000 clones, around 80% of which are singletons. Input material: peripheral blood. These receptors came from a man under 40 with active or convalescent COVID-19. CDR3s include the opening cysteine and the closing phenylalanine or tryptophan. A D gene is named only where the DNA matches it firmly. The size of a clone is reported for some rows only, either as once, few or many, or as a class for expanded clones.

clone_size: NA
v_call: TRBV7-9
d_call: TRBD2
j_call: TRBJ2-2
cdr3_nt: TGTGCCAGCAGCTCGAAGGCAGCGGGAGGGCAAGTCGGGGAGCTGTTTTTT
cdr3_aa: CASSSKAAGGQVGELFF

clone_size: NA
v_call: TRBV18
d_call: NA
j_call: TRBJ2-7
cdr3_nt: TGTGCCAGCTCACCGACCGGGCCGGGGGAAACCTACGAGCAGTACTTC
cdr3_aa: CASSPTGPGETYEQYF

clone_size: few
v_call: TRBV27
d_call: NA
j_call: TRBJ1-5
cdr3_nt: TGTGCCAGCAGTTTACAGGGTAACAATCAGCCCCAGCATTTT
cdr3_aa: CASSLQGNNQPQHF

clone_size: once
v_call: TRBV4-1
d_call: TRBD1
j_call: TRBJ1-6
cdr3_nt: TGCGCCAGCAGCCAAACCGGGACAGGGTCCGTATCGGGTAATTCACCCCTCCACTTT
cdr3_aa: CASSQTGTGSVSGNSPLHF

clone_size: few
v_call: TRBV27
d_call: TRBD1
j_call: TRBJ1-2
cdr3_nt: TGTGCCAGCAGATCCCCGGGACAGGGATATGGCTACACCTTC
cdr3_aa: CASRSPGQGYGYTF

clone_size: NA
v_call: TRBV24-1
d_call: TRBD2
j_call: TRBJ2-1
cdr3_nt: TGTGCCACCAGTGCCCAGACTAGCGGGAACGATGAGCAGTTCTTC
cdr3_aa: CATSAQTSGNDEQFF

clone_size: NA
v_call: TRBV5-6
d_call: TRBD1
j_call: TRBJ1-2
cdr3_nt: TGTGCCAGCAGCTTATCACAGGGGGAGGCCGGCTATGGCTACACCTTC
cdr3_aa: CASSLSQGEAGYGYTF

clone_size: once
v_call: TRBV5-3
d_call: NA
j_call: TRBJ2-5
cdr3_nt: TGTGCCAGAAGCTTGGTGGGTCCCGATCCTAATTTGGTCGGGGACTTATCCTCACAAGAGACCCAGTACTTC
cdr3_aa: CARSLVGPDPNLVGDLSSQETQYF

clone_size: NA
v_call: TRBV15
d_call: NA
j_call: TRBJ1-5
cdr3_nt: TGTGCCACCAGCAGAGTCGAAGTACAGGGAAGTCAGCCCCAGCATTTT
cdr3_aa: CATSRVEVQGSQPQHF

clone_size: NA
v_call: TRBV5-1
d_call: NA
j_call: TRBJ2-1
cdr3_nt: TGCGCCAGCAGCTTGTCTGGCCAGGAGTTCTTC
cdr3_aa: CASSLSGQEFF

clone_size: NA
v_call: TRBV18
d_call: TRBD2
j_call: TRBJ2-5
cdr3_nt: TGTGCCAGCTCACCGGTGGAGCTAGCGGGAGGCGGGCAAGAGACCCAGTACTTC
cdr3_aa: CASSPVELAGGGQETQYF

clone_size: NA
v_call: TRBV15
d_call: NA
j_call: TRBJ1-5
cdr3_nt: TGTGCCACCAGCAGGGAGGGTAGCAATCAGCCCCAGCATTTT
cdr3_aa: CATSREGSNQPQHF

clone_size: once
v_call: TRBV6-5
d_call: NA
j_call: TRBJ1-1
cdr3_nt: TGTGCGAGCCCCCGGGGGGACACTGAAGCTTTCTTT
cdr3_aa: CASPRGDTEAFF

clone_size: few
v_call: TRBV7-9
d_call: NA
j_call: TRBJ1-3
cdr3_nt: TGTGCCAGCAGCCTAGGGGCTACCGTCTCTGGAAACACCATATATTTT
cdr3_aa: CASSLGATVSGNTIYF

clone_size: NA
v_call: TRBV5-1
d_call: TRBD2
j_call: TRBJ2-1
cdr3_nt: TGCGCCAGCAGCTCATGGACTAGGATCAATGAGCAGTTCTTC
cdr3_aa: CASSSWTRINEQFF

clone_size: NA
v_call: TRBV30
d_call: NA
j_call: TRBJ2-7
cdr3_nt: TGTGCCTGGAGTGTACCACAGGGTTTGTGGGAGCAGTACTTC
cdr3_aa: CAWSVPQGLWEQYF

clone_size: few
v_call: TRBV13
d_call: NA
j_call: TRBJ2-1
cdr3_nt: TGTGCCAGCAATGAGCGCGGAGGATATGAGCAGTTCTTC
cdr3_aa: CASNERGGYEQFF

clone_size: once
v_call: TRBV18
d_call: TRBD2
j_call: TRBJ2-7
cdr3_nt: TGTGCCAGCTCACCTTCTAGCGGGAGTAGAAACGAGCAGTACTTC
cdr3_aa: CASSPSSGSRNEQYF

clone_size: once
v_call: TRBV19
d_call: NA
j_call: TRBJ2-7
cdr3_nt: TGTGCCAGTAGGGGGGCCGACCTCTCCTACGAGCAGTACTTC
cdr3_aa: CASRGADLSYEQYF

clone_size: NA
v_call: TRBV3-1/TRBV3-2
d_call: NA
j_call: TRBJ1-2
cdr3_nt: TGTGCCAGCAGCCAAAATGGGGCCGGCTACACCTTC
cdr3_aa: CASSQNGAGYTF

clone_size: NA
v_call: TRBV19
d_call: NA
j_call: TRBJ1-1
cdr3_nt: TGTGCCAGTAGTATAGCTGCAGGGGCGAACACTGAAGCTTTCTTT
cdr3_aa: CASSIAAGANTEAFF

clone_size: NA
v_call: TRBV6-4
d_call: NA
j_call: TRBJ2-7
cdr3_nt: TGTGCCAGCAGTGAGTGGGCAGGCGGGGAGCAGTACTTC
cdr3_aa: CASSEWAGGEQYF

clone_size: NA
v_call: TRBV19
d_call: NA
j_call: TRBJ1-2
cdr3_nt: TGTGCCAGTAGCCGGGGGGCAAGCAGCTATGGCTACACCTTC
cdr3_aa: CASSRGASSYGYTF

clone_size: NA
v_call: TRBV6-6
d_call: TRBD1
j_call: TRBJ1-5
cdr3_nt: TGTGCCAGCAGAGGGATGACAGGGGATGGCAATCAGCCCCAGCATTTT
cdr3_aa: CASRGMTGDGNQPQHF

clone_size: NA
v_call: TRBV19
d_call: NA
j_call: TRBJ2-7
cdr3_nt: TGTGCCAGTAGTACAGAGGCCGCCTACGAGCAGTACTTC
cdr3_aa: CASSTEAAYEQYF

clone_size: NA
v_call: TRBV27
d_call: NA
j_call: TRBJ2-1
cdr3_nt: TGTGCCAGCAGTCCACCGACGGGGGATGAGCAGTTCTTC
cdr3_aa: CASSPPTGDEQFF

clone_size: NA
v_call: TRBV28
d_call: TRBD1
j_call: TRBJ1-2
cdr3_nt: TGTGCCAGCCAAACCGCACAGGGGAACTATGGCTACACCTTC
cdr3_aa: CASQTAQGNYGYTF

clone_size: NA
v_call: TRBV19
d_call: NA
j_call: TRBJ1-3
cdr3_nt: TGTGCCAGTACCGGGTCCCTGGCCGAAAACACCATATATTTT
cdr3_aa: CASTGSLAENTIYF